Reported below is one T cell receptor (beta chain). Its antigen remains unidentified. Data came from immunoSEQ multiplex PCR; TCRdb stores just in-frame clones and leaves some out. The table lists tens of thousands of clones, around four fifths of them singletons. The source of the sample is a study of T cell responses to AZD1222 COVID-19 vaccine. There are 13 residues in the CDR3. V lost 8 bases and J lost 3; bases outside the gene matches: 1. Germline V gene data show CDR1 as ENHRY and CDR2 as SYGVKD. Overall study findings and caveats: Most donors were white British and more were female, and clonal diversity was possibly underestimated. Spike regions recognized by vaccine-associated CD4 TCRs spanned the protein, led by 160-218 and 743-854. Compared with day 0, the breadth and depth of the Spike-specific TCR repertoire rose significantly after two doses of AZD1222. Repertoire samples came only from after the peak T cell response.

The sequenced sample was peripheral blood, obtained 28 days after the second AZD1222 dose. The sequence was collected from an adult who received the AZD1222 COVID-19 vaccine. The chain is built from TRBV10-3 and TRBJ2-3; 11 bases map to TRBD2. The CDR3 protein is CAIRLAGTDTQYF. In DNA form, the CDR3 reads TGTGCCATCCGACTAGCGGGGACAGATACGCAGTATTTT.